This T cell receptor (beta chain) was profiled in a study of T cell responses to AZD1222 COVID-19 vaccine. Study results and caveats: Of the AZD1222 recipients, only five to seven were seropositive at baseline.

Notes on this clone: What it recognizes is unknown.

V was pared by 7 bases and J by 4 bases, with 3 bases of the junction left unmatched. Germline V gene sequence: CDR1 KGHDR, CDR2 SFDVKD. The CDR3 has 13 residues. The table came from immunoSEQ multiplex PCR; TCRdb's copy has only in-frame clones and leaves some out. The sample lists 80,000 to 100,000 clones; 85% to 90% were seen once. The V gene is TRBV24-1, the J gene TRBJ2-1; 7 bases agree with TRBD1. Here the sequenced sample was peripheral blood, taken on day 0 of MenACWY control vaccination. The source is an adult in good health. In DNA form, the CDR3 reads TGTGCCACCAGGGACAGGCTATACAATGAGCAGTTCTTC. Encoded protein: CATRDRLYNEQFF.